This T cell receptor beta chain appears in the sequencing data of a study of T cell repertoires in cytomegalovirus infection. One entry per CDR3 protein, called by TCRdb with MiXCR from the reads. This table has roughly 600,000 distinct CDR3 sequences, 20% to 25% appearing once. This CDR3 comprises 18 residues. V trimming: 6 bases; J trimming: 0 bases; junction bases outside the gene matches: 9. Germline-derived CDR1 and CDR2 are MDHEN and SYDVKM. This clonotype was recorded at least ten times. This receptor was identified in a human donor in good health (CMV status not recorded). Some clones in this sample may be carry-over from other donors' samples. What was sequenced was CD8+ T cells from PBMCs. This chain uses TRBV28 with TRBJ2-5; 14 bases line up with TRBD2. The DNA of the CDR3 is TGTGCCAGCAGACCGCGGACTAGCGGGGGGCCGTACCAAGAGACCCAGTACTTC. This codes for CASRPRTSGGPYQETQYF. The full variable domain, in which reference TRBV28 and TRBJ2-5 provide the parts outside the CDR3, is DVKVTQSSRYLVKRTGEKVFLECVQDMDHENMFWYRQDPGLGLRLIYFSYDVKMKEKGDIPEGYSVSREKKERFSLILESASTNQTSMYLCASRPRTSGGPYQETQYFGPGTRLLVL.